This T cell receptor (beta chain) was documented in a study of T-cell reconstitution after alpha-beta-depleted transplantation in children. The germline V and J ends were trimmed by 1 base and 0 bases, with 7 bases remaining between them. The CDR3 length is 15 residues. During its preparation, the TCRbeta library received unique molecular identifiers. Using its own MiXCR run on the PCR reads, TCRdb lists one record per CDR3 protein. The data hold approximately 89,000 distinct CDR3 sequences, with around 15% observed a single time. Ten or more counts support this clonotype. The V and J genes are TRBV12-3 or TRBV12-4 and TRBJ2-1; possible D gene TRBD1, 6 bases. This sequence originates from a male patient aged 2 to 10 who had a stem cell transplant for acute lymphoblastic leukemia, so the T cells may come from the graft donor. Here the sequenced sample was PBMCs, mostly from graft donor cells, taken 180 days after TCRalphabeta/CD19-depleted stem cell transplant. The DNA of the CDR3 is TGTGCCAGCAGTTTAGTCAGGGGCTCCTACAATGAGCAGTTCTTC. The encoded protein is CASSLVRGSYNEQFF.